This TCR beta chain was documented in a study of blood T cell repertoires in COVID-19. Trimming pared 3 bases from V and 2 bases from J, leaving 7 bases between. This CDR3 is 13 amino acids long. Produced via immunoSEQ multiplex PCR; TCRdb's table is partial and in-frame only. The sample contains 95,000 to 150,000 clones, about three quarters of which appear only once. This clone was picked up a small number of times. The sequence was obtained from a woman in her seventies with acute or convalescent COVID-19. Material for sequencing was peripheral blood. V is TRBV12-3 or TRBV12-4 and J is TRBJ1-1; no reliable D call. The CDR3 nucleotides are TGTGCCAGCAGTTTGGCAGGAAACACTGAAGCTTTCTTT. It codes for CASSLAGNTEAFF.